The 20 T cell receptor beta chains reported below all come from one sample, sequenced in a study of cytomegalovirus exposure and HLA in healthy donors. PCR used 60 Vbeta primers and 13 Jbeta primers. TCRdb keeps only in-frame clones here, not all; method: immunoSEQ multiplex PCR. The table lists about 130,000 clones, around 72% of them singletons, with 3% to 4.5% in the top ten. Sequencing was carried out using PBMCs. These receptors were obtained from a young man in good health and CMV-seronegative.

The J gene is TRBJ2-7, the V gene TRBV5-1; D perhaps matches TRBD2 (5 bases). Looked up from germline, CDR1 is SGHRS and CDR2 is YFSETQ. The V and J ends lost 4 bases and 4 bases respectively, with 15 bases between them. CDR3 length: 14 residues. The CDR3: CASSQGPGVYEQYF. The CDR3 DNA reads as TGCGCCAGCAGCCAAGGACCCGGGGTATACGAGCAGTACTTC.

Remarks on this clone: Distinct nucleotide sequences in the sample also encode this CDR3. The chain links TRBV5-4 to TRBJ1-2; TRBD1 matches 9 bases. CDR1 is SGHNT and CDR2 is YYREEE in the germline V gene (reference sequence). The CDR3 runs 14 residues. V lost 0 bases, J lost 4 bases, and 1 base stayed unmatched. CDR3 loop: CASSLGGQGYGYTF. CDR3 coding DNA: TGTGCCAGCAGCTTGGGGGGACAGGGCTATGGCTACACCTTC.

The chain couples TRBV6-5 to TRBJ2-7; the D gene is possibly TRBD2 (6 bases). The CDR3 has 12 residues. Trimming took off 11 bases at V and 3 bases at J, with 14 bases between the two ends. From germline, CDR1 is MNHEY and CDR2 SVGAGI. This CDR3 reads CAAGGIDYEQYF. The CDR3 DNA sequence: TGTGCCGCCGGAGGGATAGACTACGAGCAGTACTTC.

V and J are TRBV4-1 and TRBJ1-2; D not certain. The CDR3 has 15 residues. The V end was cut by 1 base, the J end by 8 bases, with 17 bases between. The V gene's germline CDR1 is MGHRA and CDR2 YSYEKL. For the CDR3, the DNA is TGCGCCAGCAGCCAAGTAGAGCAGGCCAGTGGGGGCTACACCTTC. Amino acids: CASSQVEQASGGYTF.

The CDR3 here is CASSLSVGQETQYF. The CDR3 nucleotides read TGTGCCAGCAGCTTATCAGTCGGGCAAGAGACCCAGTACTTC. The chain carries TRBV7-9 and TRBJ2-5; D is unclear. Germline lookup yields CDR1 SEHNR and CDR2 FQNEAQ (reference sequence). V lost 2 bases and J lost 2, with 9 bases in between. The CDR3 is 14 amino acids. Supplemented by reference TRBV7-9 and TRBJ2-5, the full variable domain reads DTGVSQNPRHKITKRGQNVTFRCDPISEHNRLYWYRQTLGQGPEFLTYFQNEAQLEKSRLLSDRFSAERPKGSFSTLEIQRTEQGDSAMYLCASSLSVGQETQYFGPGTRLLVL.

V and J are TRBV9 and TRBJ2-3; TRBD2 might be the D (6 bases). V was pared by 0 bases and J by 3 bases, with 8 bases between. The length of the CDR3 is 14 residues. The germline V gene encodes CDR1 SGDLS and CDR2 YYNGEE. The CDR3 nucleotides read TGTGCCAGCAGCGTAGAGGGGAGGACAGATACGCAGTATTTT. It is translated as CASSVEGRTDTQYF. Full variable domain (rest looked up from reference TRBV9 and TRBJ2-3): DSGVTQTPKHLITATGQRVTLRCSPRSGDLSVYWYQQSLDQGLQFLIQYYNGEERAKGNILERFSAQQFPDLHSELNLSSLELGDSALYFCASSVEGRTDTQYFGPGTRLTVL.

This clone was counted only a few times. The CDR3 DNA reads TGTGCCAGCAGTTACTTTGCAGGTGCCGACGGCGAGCAGTACTTC. Amino acids: CASSYFAGADGEQYF. The rearrangement links TRBV6-5 to TRBJ2-7; D is unclear. CDR1 is MNHEY and CDR2 is SVGAGI in the germline V gene. The length of the CDR3 is 15 residues. With 1 base removed from V and 6 bases from J, the gap between germline ends came to 16 bases.

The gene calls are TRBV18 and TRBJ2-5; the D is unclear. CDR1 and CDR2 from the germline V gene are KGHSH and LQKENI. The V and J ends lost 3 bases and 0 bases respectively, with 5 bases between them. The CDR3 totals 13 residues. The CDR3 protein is CASSPPDQETQYF. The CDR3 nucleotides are TGTGCCAGCTCACCCCCTGACCAAGAGACCCAGTACTTC.

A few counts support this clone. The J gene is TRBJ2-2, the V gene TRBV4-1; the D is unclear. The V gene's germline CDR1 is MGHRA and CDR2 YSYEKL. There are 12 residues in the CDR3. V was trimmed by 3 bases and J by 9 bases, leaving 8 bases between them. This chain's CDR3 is CASSQAARELFF. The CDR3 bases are TGCGCCAGCAGCCAGGCTGCCCGGGAGCTGTTTTTT.

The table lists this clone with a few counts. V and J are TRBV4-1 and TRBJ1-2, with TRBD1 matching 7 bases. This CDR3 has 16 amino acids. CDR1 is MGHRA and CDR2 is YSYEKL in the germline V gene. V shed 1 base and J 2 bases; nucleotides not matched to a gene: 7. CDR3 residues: CASSQVGGQLNYGYTF. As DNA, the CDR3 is TGCGCCAGCAGCCAAGTCGGGGGACAGCTGAACTATGGCTACACCTTC.

The CDR3 region is CASSLPPGTGTYNEQFF. DNA for the CDR3: TGCGCCAGCAGCTTGCCCCCCGGGACAGGGACTTACAATGAGCAGTTCTTC. The rearrangement links TRBV5-1 to TRBJ2-1; the match to TRBD1 covers 9 bases. After removal of 1 base from V and 4 bases from J, the junction contained 9 bases not matched to a gene. There are 17 residues in the CDR3. Germline values: CDR1 SGHRS, CDR2 YFSETQ. Using reference TRBV5-1 and TRBJ2-1 for the parts outside the CDR3, the full variable domain is KAGVTQTPRYLIKTRGQQVTLSCSPISGHRSVSWYQQTPGQGLQFLFEYFSETQRNKGNFPGRFSGRQFSNSRSEMNVSTLELGDSALYLCASSLPPGTGTYNEQFFGPGTRLTVL.

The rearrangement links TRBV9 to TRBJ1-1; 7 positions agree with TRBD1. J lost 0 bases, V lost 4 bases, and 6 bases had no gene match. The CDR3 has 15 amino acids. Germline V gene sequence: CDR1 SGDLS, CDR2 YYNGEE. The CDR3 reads CASSRGGTVNTEAFF. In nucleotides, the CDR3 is TGTGCCAGCAGCAGAGGGGGGACAGTGAACACTGAAGCTTTCTTT.

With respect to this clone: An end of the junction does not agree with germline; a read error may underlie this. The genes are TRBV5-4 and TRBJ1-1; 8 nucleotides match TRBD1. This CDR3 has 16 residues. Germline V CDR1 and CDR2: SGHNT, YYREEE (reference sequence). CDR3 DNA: TGCGCCAGCAGCCCCACAGGTGGGGACAGACAGGGGGAAGCTTTCTTT. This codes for CASSPTGGDRQGEAFF.

CDR3 loop: CASSPTGSYNSPLHF. The DNA for the CDR3 is TGCGCCAGCAGCCCCACGGGGTCCTATAATTCACCCCTCCACTTT. The chain couples TRBV5-1 to TRBJ1-6; no clear D. The CDR3 runs to 15 residues. Per the germline V gene, CDR1 is SGHRS and CDR2 is YFSETQ. V lost 4 bases and J lost 1, with 9 bases in between.

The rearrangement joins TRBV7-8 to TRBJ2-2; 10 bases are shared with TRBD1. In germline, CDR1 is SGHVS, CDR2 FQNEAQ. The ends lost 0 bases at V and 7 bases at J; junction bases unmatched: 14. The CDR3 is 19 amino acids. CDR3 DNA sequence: TGTGCCAGCAGCTTAGCGCGAAGTCCTTATGACAGGGGGCACGGGGAGCTGTTTTTT. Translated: CASSLARSPYDRGHGELFF.

This CDR3 reads CASSQDWSTGELFF. The CDR3 DNA reads as TGCGCCAGCAGCCAAGATTGGAGCACCGGGGAGCTGTTTTTT. V and J are TRBV4-1 and TRBJ2-2; D not resolved. The CDR3 runs 14 residues. Deletions cut 0 bases from V and 4 bases from J, with 6 bases between. In germline, CDR1 is MGHRA, CDR2 YSYEKL.

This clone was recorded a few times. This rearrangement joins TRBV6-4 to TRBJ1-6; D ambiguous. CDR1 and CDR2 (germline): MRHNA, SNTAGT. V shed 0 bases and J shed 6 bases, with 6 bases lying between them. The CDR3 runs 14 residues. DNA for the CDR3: TGTGCCAGCAGTGACTCCTACAGTAATTCACCCCTCCACTTT. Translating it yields CASSDSYSNSPLHF.

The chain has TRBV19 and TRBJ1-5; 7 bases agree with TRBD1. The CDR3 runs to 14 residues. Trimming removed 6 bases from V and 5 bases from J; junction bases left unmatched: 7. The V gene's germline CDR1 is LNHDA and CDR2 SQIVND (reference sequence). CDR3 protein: CASSRQGYDQPQHF. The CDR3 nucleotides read TGTGCCAGTAGCCGACAGGGATACGATCAGCCCCAGCATTTT.

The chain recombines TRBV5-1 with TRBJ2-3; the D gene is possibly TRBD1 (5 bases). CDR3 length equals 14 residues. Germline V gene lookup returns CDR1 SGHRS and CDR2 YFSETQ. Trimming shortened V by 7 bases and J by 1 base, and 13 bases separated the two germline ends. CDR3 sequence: CASSLGRGTDTQYF. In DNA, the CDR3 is TGCGCCAGCTCGCTCGGCAGGGGCACAGATACGCAGTATTTT.

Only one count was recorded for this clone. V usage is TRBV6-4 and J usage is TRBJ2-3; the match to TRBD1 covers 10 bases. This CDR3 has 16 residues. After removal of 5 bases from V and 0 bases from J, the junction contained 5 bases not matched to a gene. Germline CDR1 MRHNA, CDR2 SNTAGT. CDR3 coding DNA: TGTGCCAGCAGTCGGGACAGGGGTACGAGCACAGATACGCAGTATTTT. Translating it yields CASSRDRGTSTDTQYF.